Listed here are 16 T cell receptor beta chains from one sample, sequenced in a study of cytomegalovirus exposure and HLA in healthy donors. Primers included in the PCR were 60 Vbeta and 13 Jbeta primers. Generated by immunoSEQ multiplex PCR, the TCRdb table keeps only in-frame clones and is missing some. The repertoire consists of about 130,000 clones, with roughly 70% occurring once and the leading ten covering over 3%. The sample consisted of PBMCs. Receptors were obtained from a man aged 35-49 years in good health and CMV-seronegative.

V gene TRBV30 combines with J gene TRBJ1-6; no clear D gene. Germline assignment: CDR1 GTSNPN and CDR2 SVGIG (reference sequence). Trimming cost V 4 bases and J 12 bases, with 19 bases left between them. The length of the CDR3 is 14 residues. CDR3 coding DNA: TGTGCCTGGAAGCGGCAGGCAAGGCGTCAACCCCTCCACTTT. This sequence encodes CAWKRQARRQPLHF. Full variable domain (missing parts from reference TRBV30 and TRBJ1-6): SQTIHQWPATLVQPVGSPLSLECTVEGTSNPNLYWYRQAAGRGLQLLFYSVGIGQISSEVPQNLSASRPQDRQFILSSKKLLLSDSGFYLCAWKRQARRQPLHFGNGTRLTVT.

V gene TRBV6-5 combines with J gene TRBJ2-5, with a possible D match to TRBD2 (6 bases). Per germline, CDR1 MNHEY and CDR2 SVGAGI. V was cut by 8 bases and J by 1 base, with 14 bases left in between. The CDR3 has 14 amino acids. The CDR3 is CASGYLASQETQYF. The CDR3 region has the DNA TGTGCCAGCGGGTATCTAGCGTCCCAAGAGACCCAGTACTTC.

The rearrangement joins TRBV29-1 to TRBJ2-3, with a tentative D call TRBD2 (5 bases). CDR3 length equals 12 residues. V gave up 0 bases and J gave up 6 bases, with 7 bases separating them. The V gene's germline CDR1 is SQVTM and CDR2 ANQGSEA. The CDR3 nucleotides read TGCAGCGTTGAAGATGGGAGTGATACGCAGTATTTT. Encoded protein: CSVEDGSDTQYF.

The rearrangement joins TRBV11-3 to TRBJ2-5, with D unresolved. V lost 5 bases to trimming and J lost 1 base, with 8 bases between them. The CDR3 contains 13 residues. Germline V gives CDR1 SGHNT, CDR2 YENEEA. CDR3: CASSPEVQETQYF. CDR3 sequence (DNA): TGTGCCAGCAGCCCCGAGGTCCAAGAGACCCAGTACTTC.

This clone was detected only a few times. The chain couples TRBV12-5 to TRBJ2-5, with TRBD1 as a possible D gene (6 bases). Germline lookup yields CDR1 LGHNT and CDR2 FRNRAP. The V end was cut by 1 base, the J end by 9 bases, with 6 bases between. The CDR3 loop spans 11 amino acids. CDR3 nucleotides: TGTGCTAGTGGTTTGGGGGGGCCCCAGTACTTC. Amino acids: CASGLGGPQYF.

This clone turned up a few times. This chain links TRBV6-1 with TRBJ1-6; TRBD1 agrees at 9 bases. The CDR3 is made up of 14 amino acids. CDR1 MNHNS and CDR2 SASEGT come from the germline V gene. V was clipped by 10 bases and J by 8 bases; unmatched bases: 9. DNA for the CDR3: TGTGCCATCCCTACCGGGACAGGGCATTCACCCCTCCACTTT. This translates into CAIPTGTGHSPLHF.

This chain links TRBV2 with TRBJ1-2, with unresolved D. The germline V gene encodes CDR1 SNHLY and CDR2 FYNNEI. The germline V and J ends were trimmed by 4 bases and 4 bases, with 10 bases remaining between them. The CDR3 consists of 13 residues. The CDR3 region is CASSGTAPYGYTF. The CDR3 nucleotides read TGTGCCAGCAGTGGAACAGCCCCCTATGGCTACACCTTC.

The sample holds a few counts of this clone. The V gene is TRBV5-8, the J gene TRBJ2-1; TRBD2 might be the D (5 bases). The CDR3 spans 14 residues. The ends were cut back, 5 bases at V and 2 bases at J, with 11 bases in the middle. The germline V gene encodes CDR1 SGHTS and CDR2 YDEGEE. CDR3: CASSLRGPYNEQFF. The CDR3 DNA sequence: TGTGCCAGCAGTTTACGGGGTCCCTACAATGAGCAGTTCTTC. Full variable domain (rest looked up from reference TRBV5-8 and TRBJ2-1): EAGVTQSPTHLIKTRGQQATLRCSPISGHTSVYWYQQALGLGLQFLLWYDEGEERNRGNFPPRFSGRQFPNYSSELNVNALELEDSALYLCASSLRGPYNEQFFGPGTRLTVL.

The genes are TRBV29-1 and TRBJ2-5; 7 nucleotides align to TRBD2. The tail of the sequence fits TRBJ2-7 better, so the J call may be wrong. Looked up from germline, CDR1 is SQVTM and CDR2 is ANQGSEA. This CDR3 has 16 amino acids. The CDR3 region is CSVEGGGWQGPYEQYF. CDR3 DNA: TGCAGCGTTGAGGGGGGAGGGTGGCAGGGCCCCTACGAGCAGTACTTC.

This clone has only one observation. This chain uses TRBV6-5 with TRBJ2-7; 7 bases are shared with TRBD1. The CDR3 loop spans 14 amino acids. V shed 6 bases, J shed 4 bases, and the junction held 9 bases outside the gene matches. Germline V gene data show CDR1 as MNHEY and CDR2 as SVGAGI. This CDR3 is CASSPSEDRYEQYF. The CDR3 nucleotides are TGTGCCAGCAGCCCGTCGGAGGACAGGTACGAGCAGTACTTC.

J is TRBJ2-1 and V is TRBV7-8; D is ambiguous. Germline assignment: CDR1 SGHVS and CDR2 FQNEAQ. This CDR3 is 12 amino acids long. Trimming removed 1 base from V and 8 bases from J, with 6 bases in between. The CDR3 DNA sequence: TGTGCCAGCAGCTTAGGCGGCGATGAGCAGTTCTTC. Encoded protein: CASSLGGDEQFF.

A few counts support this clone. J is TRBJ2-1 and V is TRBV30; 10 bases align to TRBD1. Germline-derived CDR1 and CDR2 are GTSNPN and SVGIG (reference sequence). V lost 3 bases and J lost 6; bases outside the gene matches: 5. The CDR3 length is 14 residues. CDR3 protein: CAWSGTGELNEQFF. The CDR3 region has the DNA TGTGCCTGGAGCGGGACAGGGGAACTCAATGAGCAGTTCTTC. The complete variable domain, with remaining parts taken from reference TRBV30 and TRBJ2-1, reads SQTIHQWPATLVQPVGSPLSLECTVEGTSNPNLYWYRQAAGRGLQLLFYSVGIGQISSEVPQNLSASRPQDRQFILSSKKLLLSDSGFYLCAWSGTGELNEQFFGPGTRLTVL.

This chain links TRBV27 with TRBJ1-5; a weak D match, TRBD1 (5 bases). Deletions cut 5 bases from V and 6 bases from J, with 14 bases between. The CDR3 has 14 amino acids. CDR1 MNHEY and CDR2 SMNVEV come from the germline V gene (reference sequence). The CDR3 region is CASSLQGPLQPQHF. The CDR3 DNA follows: TGTGCCAGCAGTCTCCAGGGCCCGCTTCAGCCCCAGCATTTT.

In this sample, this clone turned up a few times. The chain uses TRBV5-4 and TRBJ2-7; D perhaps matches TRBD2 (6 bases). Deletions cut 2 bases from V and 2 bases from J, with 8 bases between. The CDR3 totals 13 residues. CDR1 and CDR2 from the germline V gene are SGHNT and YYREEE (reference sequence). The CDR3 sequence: CASSFRETYEQYF. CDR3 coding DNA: TGTGCCAGCAGCTTCCGGGAGACCTACGAGCAGTACTTC.

CDR3 sequence (DNA): TGTGCCAGCTCACTAGCTGCGCCGTCCTCCTATAATTCACCCCTCCACTTT. Its translation: CASSLAAPSSYNSPLHF. This sequence joins TRBV18 and TRBJ1-6, with unresolved D. Germline V gene data show CDR1 as KGHSH and CDR2 as LQKENI. Trimming pared 4 bases from V and 0 bases from J, leaving 13 bases between. CDR3 length: 17 amino acids.

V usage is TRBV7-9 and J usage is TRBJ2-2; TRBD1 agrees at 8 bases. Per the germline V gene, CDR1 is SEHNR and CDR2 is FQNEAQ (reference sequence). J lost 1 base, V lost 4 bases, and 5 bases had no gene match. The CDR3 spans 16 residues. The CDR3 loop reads CASSSRTGRNTGELFF. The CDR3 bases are TGTGCCAGCAGCTCGAGGACAGGGAGGAACACCGGGGAGCTGTTTTTT.